The 13 T cell receptor beta chains below all came from one sample that was sequenced in a study of blood T cell repertoires in COVID-19. The repertoire was sequenced with immunoSEQ multiplex PCR; TCRdb's copy has only in-frame clones and lacks some. The sample includes about 180,000 clones, about 88% of them seen just once. The sample consisted of peripheral blood. The receptors come from a woman in her twenties or thirties with active or convalescent COVID-19.

The chain uses TRBV6-1 and TRBJ2-3, with unresolved D. V lost 0 bases and J lost 3, with 10 bases in between. The germline gives CDR1 MNHNS, CDR2 SASEGT. This CDR3 has 15 amino acids. CDR3: CASSEALHRTDTQYF. CDR3 DNA sequence: TGTGCCAGCAGTGAAGCGCTTCATAGAACAGATACGCAGTATTTT.

The chain joins TRBV12-3 or TRBV12-4 to TRBJ2-5, with TRBD2 identical over 7 bases. V shed 5 bases, J shed 2 bases, and the junction held 2 bases outside the gene matches. The CDR3 is made up of 13 amino acids. The CDR3 loop is CASSLGGQETQYF. Here the CDR3 DNA reads TGTGCCAGCAGTCTCGGGGGGCAAGAGACCCAGTACTTC.

J is TRBJ2-3 and V is TRBV5-1; D possibly corresponds to TRBD2 (6 bases). The germline V gene has CDR1 SGHRS and CDR2 YFSETQ. This CDR3 is built from 16 residues. Trimming shortened V by 4 bases and J by 2 bases, and 17 bases separated the two germline ends. The CDR3: CASSNPGAGFTDTQYF. CDR3 DNA: TGCGCCAGCAGCAACCCCGGCGCGGGGTTCACAGATACGCAGTATTTT.

The V call is TRBV18, the J call TRBJ1-5, with TRBD1 identical over 8 bases. V lost 5 bases, J lost 2 bases, and 2 bases stayed unmatched. The CDR3 is made up of 14 amino acids. In germline, CDR1 is KGHSH, CDR2 LQKENI. The CDR3 sequence: CASSETGGNQPQHF. The CDR3 bases are TGTGCCAGCTCAGAGACAGGGGGCAATCAGCCCCAGCATTTT.

The gene calls are TRBV10-3 and TRBJ1-1, with D hard to call. Trimming took off 10 bases at V and 1 base at J, with 13 bases between the two ends. The CDR3 extends over 13 amino acids. Germline V gives CDR1 ENHRY, CDR2 SYGVKD. The CDR3 sequence is CATFGLKNTEAFF. CDR3 DNA: TGTGCCACCTTCGGTCTGAAGAACACTGAAGCTTTCTTT.

This chain joins TRBV18 and TRBJ1-5; 7 nucleotides agree with TRBD1. This CDR3 is built from 12 residues. V shed 5 bases and J 7 bases; nucleotides not matched to a gene: 2. CDR1 and CDR2 (germline): KGHSH, LQKENI. The CDR3 nucleotides are TGTGCCAGCTCAGAGGGGGCCCAGCCCCAGCATTTT. Residues: CASSEGAQPQHF.

The DNA for the CDR3 is TGTGCCAGCAGCTTGAAGAACAGGGTTACTTTCTATGGCTACACCTTC. It codes for CASSLKNRVTFYGYTF. The V and J genes are TRBV5-6 and TRBJ1-2; D perhaps matches TRBD1 (6 bases). Between the trimmed V and J ends, which lost 1 base and 4 bases, there was a span of 17 bases. The germline V gene has CDR1 SGHDT and CDR2 YYEEEE. CDR3 length equals 16 residues.

A single count supports this clone. The gene calls are TRBV28 and TRBJ2-7; 8 bases align to TRBD2. After removal of 6 bases from V and 0 bases from J, the junction contained 7 bases not matched to a gene. The CDR3 covers 15 residues. Looked up from germline, CDR1 is MDHEN and CDR2 is SYDVKM. This CDR3 reads CASSLLAASSYEQYF. The CDR3 bases are TGTGCCAGCAGCCTACTAGCGGCAAGCTCCTACGAGCAGTACTTC.

This chain uses TRBV3-1 (or the pseudogene TRBV3-2) with TRBJ2-3, with D maybe TRBD1 (7 bases). The V gene's germline CDR1 is LGHDT and CDR2 YNNKEL (reference sequence). V was trimmed by 6 bases and J by 3 bases, leaving 19 bases between them. The CDR3 has 16 amino acids. The CDR3: CASRPSSGGWTDTQYF. As DNA, the CDR3 is TGTGCCAGCAGACCCTCGTCAGGGGGGTGGACAGATACGCAGTATTTT.

The chain recombines TRBV6-5 with TRBJ2-5, with TRBD2 identical over 9 bases. Germline V lookup: CDR1 MNHEY, CDR2 SVGAGI. The trim removed 2 bases at V and 5 bases at J, leaving 3 bases unmatched. The CDR3 sequence is 14 residues long. CDR3 DNA: TGTGCCAGCAGTTACGTGGCGGGAGGGGAGACCCAGTACTTC. Protein sequence: CASSYVAGGETQYF.

There are a few counts of this clone. The rearrangement uses TRBV5-6 and TRBJ1-3; D gene ambiguous. The CDR3 extends over 14 amino acids. The germline V gene encodes CDR1 SGHDT and CDR2 YYEEEE. V was shortened by 5 bases and J by 0 bases, with 9 bases between the two germline ends. CDR3 sequence: CASSHTGSGNTIYF. CDR3 nucleotide sequence: TGTGCCAGCAGTCACACGGGCTCTGGAAACACCATATATTTT. Variable domain in full (rest from reference TRBV5-6 and TRBJ1-3): DAGVTQSPTHLIKTRGQQVTLRCSPKSGHDTVSWYQQALGQGPQFIFQYYEEEERQRGNFPDRFSGHQFPNYSSELNVNALLLGDSALYLCASSHTGSGNTIYFGEGSWLTVV.

CDR3 DNA: TGTGCCACCAGCAGATCTAGCGGCCAAGAGACCCAGTACTTC. Translating it yields CATSRSSGQETQYF. The chain employs TRBV15 and TRBJ2-5; 7 bases are a match to TRBD2. Germline trimming cut 2 bases from V and 1 base from J; bases unmatched to any gene: 1. CDR1 is LNHNV and CDR2 is YYDKDF in the germline V gene (reference sequence). This CDR3 is 14 amino acids long.

The chain has TRBV19 and TRBJ2-7, with D uncertain. Trimming removed 1 base at V and 4 bases at J, with 11 bases between. The CDR3 consists of 14 residues. From germline, CDR1 is LNHDA and CDR2 SQIVND (reference sequence). The CDR3 loop is CASSIGPGPYEQYF. CDR3 DNA: TGTGCCAGTAGTATAGGTCCGGGTCCATACGAGCAGTACTTC.